This T cell receptor beta chain was retrieved from a study of blood T cell repertoires in COVID-19. Study-wide background: Sites in the United States, Italy and Spain provided acute and convalescent COVID-19 samples.

The authors' processing: Using reference gene primer amplification, nucleated cell counts were estimated. Sequencing used immunoSEQ multiplex PCR; TCRdb keeps in-frame clones, though not all of them. V and J calls and clone size come straight from that table; D and trimming were deduced from the DNA. This table holds about 70,000 clones, roughly four fifths found once. Specimen: peripheral blood. This clonotype originated in a woman in her 70s with acute or convalescent COVID-19.

The CDR3 DNA sequence: TGTGCCAGCTCCCAGGGACAGCAAGAGACCCAGTACTTC. Its translation is CASSQGQQETQYF. V and J are TRBV3-1 (or the pseudogene TRBV3-2) and TRBJ2-5, with 7 bases identical to TRBD1. V lost 8 bases, J lost 2 bases, and 5 bases stayed unmatched. The germline CDR1 and CDR2 sequences are LGHDT and YNNKEL (reference sequence). The CDR3 has 13 residues.